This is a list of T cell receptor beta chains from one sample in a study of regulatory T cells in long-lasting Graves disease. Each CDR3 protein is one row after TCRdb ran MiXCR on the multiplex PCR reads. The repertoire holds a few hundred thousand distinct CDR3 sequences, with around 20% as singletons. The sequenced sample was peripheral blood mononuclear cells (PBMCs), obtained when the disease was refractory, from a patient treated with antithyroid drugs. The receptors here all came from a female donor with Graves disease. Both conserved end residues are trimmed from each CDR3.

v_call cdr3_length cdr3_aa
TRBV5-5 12 ASSLEGQDYEQY
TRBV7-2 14 ASRNGAGGGNSPLH
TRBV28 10 ASSLNTDTQY
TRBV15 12 ATSRDGNTDTQY
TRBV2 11 ASSEPSIETQY
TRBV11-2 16 ASSFLSGLAGVMGEQY
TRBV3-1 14 ASSQIPAGRRETQY
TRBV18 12 ASSPGHGTGELF
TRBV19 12 ASQGTGGGSPLH
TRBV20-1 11 SAWTSELETQY
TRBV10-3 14 AISESGSGGRQPQH
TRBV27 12 ASSLTAVQNEQY
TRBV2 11 ASNLEVAETQY
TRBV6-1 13 ASSTTPQRPYGYT
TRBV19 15 ASSIATLRGDGYGYT
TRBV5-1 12 ASSFGQGREKLF
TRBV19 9 ASSIKGGYT
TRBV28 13 ASIKSGLPGNTIY
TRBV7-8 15 ASSPDIWLAGTYEQY
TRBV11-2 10 ASSLTSGELF
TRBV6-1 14 ASTHTRGRPNYGYT
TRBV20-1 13 SATTSGRQTYEQY
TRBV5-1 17 ASSTSPRGLASGANVLT
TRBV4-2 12 ASSQGGTTPRPY
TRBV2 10 ASSDLYWEQY
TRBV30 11 AWSNRGNHEQY
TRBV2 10 ASTGTHTEAF
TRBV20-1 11 SARDTWGEKLF
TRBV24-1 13 ATSQLQQGADTQY
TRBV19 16 ASTGQGSVLRGTGELF
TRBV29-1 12 SVALAGGSYEQY
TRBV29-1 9 SAEFGNEQY
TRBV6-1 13 ASSVRQDSNQPQH
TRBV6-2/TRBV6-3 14 ASSYWARIAKNIQY
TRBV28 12 ASTIRDRSYEQY
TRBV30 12 AWSVWGDTGELF
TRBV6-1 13 ASRQTGQNTGELF
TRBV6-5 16 ASSYSTGVFSGANVLT
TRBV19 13 ASTSTGSGGQPQH
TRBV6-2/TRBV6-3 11 ASSEASGDNQY